A selection of T cell receptor beta chains follows, all from one sample in a study of CD8 T cells in ankylosing spondylitis. Each CDR3 protein is one row after TCRdb ran MiXCR on the 5' RACE reads. The sample carries 310,000 or so distinct CDR3 sequences, about 20% recorded once. Sequenced: blood, either unsorted or a sorted T cell fraction (not recorded which). The receptors shown here come from a male donor with ankylosing spondylitis or in good health (not recorded which). CDR3s include the opening cysteine and the closing phenylalanine or tryptophan. The D gene is left open where the match is weak. Rows may omit the clone size; those that give it use once, few, many or a size class.

>TRBD1|TRBV20-1|-|TRBJ1-5
TGCAGTGCTTTGGGACAGAGAAATCAGCCCCAGCATTTT
CSALGQRNQPQHF
>-|TRBV10-3|few|TRBJ2-1
TGTGCCATCAGTGCTGCAGGGAGGCACAATGAGCAGTTCTTC
CAISAAGRHNEQFF
>-|TRBV4-2|-|TRBJ2-3
TGTGCCAGCAGCCAAGATGGATTTCAGGGTAGTAGCACAGATACGCAGTATTTT
CASSQDGFQGSSTDTQYF
>TRBD2|TRBV9|-|TRBJ2-1
TGTGCCAGCAGCGTGACTAGCGGGAACAATGAGCAGTTCTTC
CASSVTSGNNEQFF
>TRBD1|TRBV7-3|few|TRBJ1-2
TGTGCCAGCAGCTTATCGGCAGGGGGCTTAAACTATGGCTACACCTTC
CASSLSAGGLNYGYTF
>-|TRBV15|-|TRBJ1-2
TGTGCCACCAGCACATCAATAGATCCGACTACCGGCTATGGCTGCACCTTC
CATSTSIDPTTGYGCTF
>TRBD2|TRBV7-2|few|TRBJ2-1
TGTGCCAGCAGCCCCGGGGGGGCCCAAGGGAATGAGCAGTTCTTC
CASSPGGAQGNEQFF
>-|TRBV12-3/TRBV12-4|few|TRBJ1-4
TGTGCCAGCAGTCCGGGACCGCAAAATGAAAAACTGTTTTTT
CASSPGPQNEKLFF
>-|TRBV27|few|TRBJ2-3
TGTGCCAGCAGTTTAATGGCAGTACCGGATACGCAGTATTTT
CASSLMAVPDTQYF
>-|TRBV6-5|-|TRBJ2-3
TGTGCCAGCAGTTACTCGGCAGGCCTAGATACGCAGTATTTT
CASSYSAGLDTQYF
>-|TRBV6-1|few|TRBJ1-4
TGTGCCAGCTCCCCGGCAGGGGCACAGAGGGGTGAAAAACTGTTTTTT
CASSPAGAQRGEKLFF
>-|TRBV28|-|TRBJ1-1
TGTGCCAGCAGTTTATTCATTACCGGGGCCCGGGACACTGAAGCTTTCTTT
CASSLFITGARDTEAFF
>-|TRBV15|-|TRBJ1-3
TGTGCCACCAGCAGAGATTACGGCTCTGGAAACACCATATATTTT
CATSRDYGSGNTIYF
>-|TRBV29-1|many|TRBJ1-2
TGCAGCGTTGCCACGGCTTTGACCACACGAAACTATGGCTACACCTTC
CSVATALTTRNYGYTF
>-|TRBV28|few|TRBJ2-3
TGTGCCAGCAGCCCCCATTTCCCAGATACGCAGTATTTT
CASSPHFPDTQYF
>-|TRBV25-1|-|TRBJ2-1
TGTGCCAGCAGTGAATCGTCTAGAGCGCAATTCAATAACAATGAGCAGTTCTTC
CASSESSRAQFNNNEQFF
>-|TRBV12-3/TRBV12-4|few|TRBJ2-2
TGTGCCAGTTCTCCTGGGGACACCGGGGAGCTGTTTTTT
CASSPGDTGELFF
>-|TRBV5-6|-|TRBJ2-1
TGTGCCAGCAGCTCCCCGGACTACCGAGACAATGAGCAGTTCTTC
CASSSPDYRDNEQFF
>TRBD2|TRBV7-6|few|TRBJ2-1
TGTGCCAGCAGCTTTAGCGGGAGCAGGAGTGAGCAGTTCTTC
CASSFSGSRSEQFF
>TRBD2|TRBV12-3/TRBV12-4|-|TRBJ2-5
TGTGCCAGCAGTGACGGGACTAGCGGGATAGAGACCCAGTACTTC
CASSDGTSGIETQYF
>TRBD1|TRBV11-2|once|TRBJ1-6
TGTGCCAGCAGCCCAACGGAACACAGGGGCGCAGGTTCACCCCTCCACTTT
CASSPTEHRGAGSPLHF
>TRBD1|TRBV12-3/TRBV12-4|few|TRBJ1-2
TGTGCCAGCAGTCCCGGACAGGGACATGGCTACACCTTC
CASSPGQGHGYTF
>-|TRBV3-1|-|TRBJ2-5
TGTGCCAGCAGCCAAGGTTCGTCCCAGTACTTC
CASSQGSSQYF
>-|TRBV5-1|few|TRBJ1-5
TGCGCCAGCTGGACGGGGGACCCCAATCAGCCCCAGCATTTT
CASWTGDPNQPQHF
>-|TRBV30|few|TRBJ1-1
TGTGCCTGGAGTCCGACCCTGGGAACGGCTGAAGCTTTCTTT
CAWSPTLGTAEAFF
>TRBD2|TRBV20-1|-|TRBJ2-3
TGCAGTGCTACCACGACTAGCGGGCTTAACACAGATACGCAGTATTTT
CSATTTSGLNTDTQYF
>TRBD2|TRBV20-1|many|TRBJ2-1
TGCAGTGCGCGACCTAGCGGGAGGGCCTTAGAGCAGTTCTTC
CSARPSGRALEQFF
>-|TRBV28|-|TRBJ1-2
TGTGCCAGCAGTTTATCGTCCGACTATGGCTACACCTTC
CASSLSSDYGYTF
>TRBD2|TRBV6-1|few|TRBJ2-3
TGTGCCAGCAGGCGGGGGGGACTAGCGGACCCAGATACGCAGTATTTT
CASRRGGLADPDTQYF
>-|TRBV10-3|few|TRBJ1-2
TGTGCCATCAGTGAGTCCAGGGACGACTATGGCTACACCTTC
CAISESRDDYGYTF
>TRBD2|TRBV11-1|few|TRBJ2-2
TGTGCCAGCAGCTTACTAGCGGGAGGTACCGGGGAGCTGTTTTTT
CASSLLAGGTGELFF
>-|TRBV20-1|-|TRBJ2-1
TGCAGTGCTAGGGGCCCGCTTGGAGGGGAGCAGTTCTTC
CSARGPLGGEQFF
>-|TRBV9|-|TRBJ1-5
TGTGCCAGCAGCGTAGCTCCAGGGAATCAGCCCCAGCATTTT
CASSVAPGNQPQHF
>TRBD1|TRBV7-9|-|TRBJ1-2
TGTGCCAGCAGCCGCGGGACAGGGTTCGGCTACACCTTC
CASSRGTGFGYTF
>-|TRBV19|-|TRBJ1-1
TGTGCCAGTAGTATTTTCCATTCGGGACACTTCATGAACACTGAAGCTTTCTTT
CASSIFHSGHFMNTEAFF
>-|TRBV12-3/TRBV12-4|-|TRBJ1-2
TGTGCCAGCAGGGACCAGGGGCCACTTTATTACACCTTC
CASRDQGPLYYTF
>TRBD2|TRBV7-9|few|TRBJ2-1
TGTGCCAGCAGCAACGCAGCGGGGGGGGCGCAGAATGAGCAGTTCTTC
CASSNAAGGAQNEQFF
>-|TRBV3-1|few|TRBJ2-5
TGTGCCAGCAGCCATCCGGAAGAGACCCAGTACTTC
CASSHPEETQYF
>TRBD2|TRBV5-1|-|TRBJ2-1
TGCGCCAGCAGCTCAAGGGTACTAGCGGGAGGGTTTTCGGATGAGCAGTTCTTC
CASSSRVLAGGFSDEQFF
>-|TRBV3-1|-|TRBJ1-5
TGTGCCAGCAGCCAGGGAGAAGTGTTTCAGCCCCAGCATTTT
CASSQGEVFQPQHF
>TRBD2|TRBV3-1|-|TRBJ2-4
TGTACCAGCAGCTCCGGGACTAGCGAGGGGATAGCCAAAAACATTCAGTACTTC
CTSSSGTSEGIAKNIQYF
>TRBD1|TRBV7-7|-|TRBJ2-3
TGTGCCAGCAGACCAAACCGGACAGGGGGTACCACAGATACGCAGTATTTT
CASRPNRTGGTTDTQYF
>-|TRBV5-1|many|TRBJ2-1
TGCGCCAGTAGCTTGGGCGGGGTGTCCTACAATGAGCAGTTCTTC
CASSLGGVSYNEQFF
>-|TRBV29-1|many|TRBJ1-1
TGCAGCGTTGGGGTACAAGGGGTGAGTGAAGCTTTCTTT
CSVGVQGVSEAFF
>-|TRBV12-3/TRBV12-4|once|TRBJ1-2
TGTGCCAGCAGTTCTCGGGACACAGCTACCTATGGCTACACCTTC
CASSSRDTATYGYTF
>TRBD2|TRBV11-3|-|TRBJ2-1
TGTGCCAGCAGCTTGGTAGCGGGAGGGCGGGCCAATGAGCAGTTCTTC
CASSLVAGGRANEQFF
>-|TRBV11-2|many|TRBJ1-2
TGTGCCAGCAGCGCAGACAGTGCTAACTATGGCTACACCTTC
CASSADSANYGYTF
>-|TRBV27|few|TRBJ2-2
TGTGCCAGCAGTTTCCGCCCCGCGAACACCGGGGAGCTGTTTTTT
CASSFRPANTGELFF
>TRBD1|TRBV18|few|TRBJ1-5
TGTGCCAGCTCACCAGGACAGGGGACCAATCAGCCCCAGCATTTT
CASSPGQGTNQPQHF
>-|TRBV6-1|-|TRBJ2-2
TGTGCCAGCAGAGAAGGGGAAAGTAGGACCGGGGAGCTGTTTTTT
CASREGESRTGELFF